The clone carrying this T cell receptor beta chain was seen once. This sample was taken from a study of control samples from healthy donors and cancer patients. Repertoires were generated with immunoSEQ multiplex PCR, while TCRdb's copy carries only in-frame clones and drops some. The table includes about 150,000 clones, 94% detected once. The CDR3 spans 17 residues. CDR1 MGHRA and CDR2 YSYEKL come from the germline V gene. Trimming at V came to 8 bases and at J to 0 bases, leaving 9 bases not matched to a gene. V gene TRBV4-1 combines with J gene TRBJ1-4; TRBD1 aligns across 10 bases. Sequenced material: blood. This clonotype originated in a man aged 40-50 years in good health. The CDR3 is CASGSTGGTATNEKLFF. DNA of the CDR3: TGCGCCAGCGGATCGACAGGGGGCACGGCAACTAATGAAAAACTGTTTTTT.